The 26 T cell receptor beta chains below come from one sample, sequenced in a study of post-analysis software for immune sequencing data. TCR beta cDNA libraries included unique molecular identifiers. TCRdb re-called the PCR reads with MiXCR, one entry per CDR3 protein. Of 160,000 or so distinct CDR3 sequences listed, roughly 34% were seen once; the top ten hold approximately 30%. The input for sequencing was blood, taken after autologous hematopoietic stem cell transplantation. The receptor source for this set is a girl aged 10 to 17 with multiple sclerosis.

This clonotype was counted a few times. The chain combines TRBV20-1 with TRBJ2-1, with 15 positions matching TRBD2. Germline V CDR1 and CDR2: DFQATT, SNEGSKA (reference sequence). After removal of 3 bases from V and 5 bases from J, the junction contained 5 bases not matched to a gene. The CDR3 is 16 amino acids. In DNA form, the CDR3 reads TGCAGTGCTAGGGGACTAGCGGGAGGAGTCCACAATGAGCAGTTCTTC. Its translation: CSARGLAGGVHNEQFF.

The chain uses TRBV28 and TRBJ2-7; TRBD1 or TRBD2 may be the D gene (6 bases each). The V gene's germline CDR1 is MDHEN and CDR2 SYDVKM. Trimming cost V 9 bases and J 5 bases, with 29 bases left between them. This CDR3 region has 17 residues. Here the CDR3 DNA reads TGTGCCAGGAGCCGGCAGGGGAGTCCTATGCGGGAAGACGAGCAGTACTTC. This translates into CARSRQGSPMREDEQYF.

This clonotype was seen a handful of times. The rearrangement joins TRBV19 to TRBJ2-7, with D tentatively TRBD2 (5 bases). Trimming took off 1 base at V and 5 bases at J, with 6 bases between the two ends. In germline, CDR1 is LNHDA, CDR2 SQIVND (reference sequence). The CDR3 sequence is 12 residues long. CDR3 region: CASSIGENEQYF. DNA of the CDR3: TGTGCCAGTAGTATAGGGGAGAACGAGCAGTACTTC.

V and J are TRBV7-6 and TRBJ2-5; D is unresolved. Germline V CDR1 and CDR2: SGHVS, FNYEAQ. The V and J ends lost 1 base and 3 bases respectively, with 6 bases between them. CDR3 size: 13 residues. The CDR3 nucleotides read TGTGCCAGCAGCTTAGTTGGGGAAGAGACCCAGTACTTC. Protein product: CASSLVGEETQYF.

The rearrangement links TRBV6-1 to TRBJ2-5; a weak D match, TRBD1 (6 bases). The J call is in doubt because the DNA end fits TRBJ2-7 better. CDR1 and CDR2 from the germline V gene are MNHNS and SASEGT. The CDR3 runs to 13 residues. In DNA form, the CDR3 reads TGTGCCACAGCGGCAGGGGCTTTCGACGAGCAGTACTTC. Amino acid sequence: CATAAGAFDEQYF.

In its sample, this clonotype was seen a few times. V and J are TRBV12-3 or TRBV12-4 and TRBJ2-2; D perhaps matches TRBD2 (6 bases). Trimming stripped 5 bases from V and 1 base from J, with 11 bases between. The CDR3 is made up of 15 amino acids. CDR3 bases: TGTGCCAGCAGTCCCTCCGGGGGGAACACCGGGGAGCTGTTTTTT. This gives the protein CASSPSGGNTGELFF.

This chain links TRBV20-1 with TRBJ1-2; 11 bases line up with TRBD1. Germline V gene sequence: CDR1 DFQATT, CDR2 SNEGSKA (reference sequence). The length of the CDR3 is 14 residues. V trimming: 5 bases; J trimming: 5 bases; junction bases outside the gene matches: 7. The DNA of the CDR3 is TGCAGTGCTCCTCGGACAGGGGGCAAGTATGGCTACACCTTC. This encodes CSAPRTGGKYGYTF.

A few counts support this clonotype. The V call is TRBV12-3 or TRBV12-4, the J call TRBJ1-2; 10 nucleotides agree with TRBD1. CDR3 length: 15 residues. V gave up 5 bases and J gave up 4 bases; unmatched junction bases: 7. In DNA form, the CDR3 reads TGTGCCAGCAGTCAAACCGGGACAGGGGCCTATGGCTACACCTTC. Its protein is CASSQTGTGAYGYTF.

A few counts support this clonotype. The chain employs TRBV4-2 and TRBJ2-3, with D possibly TRBD1 on 5 matching bases. The V gene lost 3 bases and the J gene lost 2 bases, with 15 bases spanning the gap. The CDR3 contains 16 residues. Germline CDR1 LGHNA, CDR2 YNFKEQ. CDR3 region: CASSHNQGIPTDTQYF. CDR3 DNA sequence: TGTGCCAGCAGCCATAACCAGGGAATTCCCACAGATACGCAGTATTTT.

In its sample, this clonotype was seen many times. This chain uses TRBV7-2 with TRBJ1-4; D is undetermined. CDR1 and CDR2 from the germline V gene are SGHTA and FQGNSA. The CDR3 is 16 residues long. V shed 1 base and J shed 8 bases, with 17 bases lying between them. CDR3 DNA: TGTGCCAGCAGCTTAGGAGGAGGAGTTATTCGAGAAAAACTGTTTTTT. Protein product: CASSLGGGVIREKLFF.

This clonotype has just a few counts. The gene calls are TRBV9 and TRBJ2-2; no clear D gene. Trimming stripped 1 base from V and 7 bases from J, with 8 bases between. The CDR3 is 13 residues long. Looked up from germline, CDR1 is SGDLS and CDR2 is YYNGEE. CDR3 coding DNA: TGTGCCAGCAGCGTAAGCCTAGACGGGGAGCTGTTTTTT. Encoded protein: CASSVSLDGELFF.

The chain has TRBV6-2 or TRBV6-3 and TRBJ2-3, with a weak D call TRBD1 (5 bases). Germline CDR1 reads MNHEY; CDR2 reads SVGEGT. This CDR3 is 15 amino acids long. Trimming stripped 5 bases from V and 2 bases from J, with 14 bases between. The CDR3 sequence is CASSTRAYNTDTQYF. In nucleotides, the CDR3 is TGTGCCAGCAGTACCAGGGCTTACAACACAGATACGCAGTATTTT.

The V gene is TRBV7-3, the J gene TRBJ2-5, with 9 positions matching TRBD2. With V trimmed by 5 bases and J by 11 bases, 18 bases remained unmatched. The CDR3 extends over 16 amino acids. Germline loops: CDR1 SGHTA, CDR2 FQGTGA. CDR3 nucleotides: TGTGCCAGCAGCCTTGGGGGACTAGCAGGAAGGAATGAGCAGTACTTC. Its protein product is CASSLGGLAGRNEQYF.

The chain joins TRBV10-2 to TRBJ2-7; 14 nucleotides line up with TRBD2. Looked up from germline, CDR1 is WSHSY and CDR2 is SAAADI. The trim removed 6 bases at V and 5 bases at J, leaving 9 bases unmatched. This CDR3 region has 16 residues. The CDR3 DNA sequence: TGCGCCAGCAGACACCCGGGACTAGCGGGAGCCCACGAGCAGTACTTC. Translated: CASRHPGLAGAHEQYF.

The chain links TRBV20-1 to TRBJ2-2; tentative D call: TRBD1 (6 bases). The V and J ends lost 0 bases and 6 bases respectively, with 20 bases between them. CDR1 and CDR2 (germline): DFQATT, SNEGSKA (reference sequence). The CDR3 has 17 amino acids. The CDR3 spells CSARDKGRGKIAGELFF. In DNA form, the CDR3 reads TGCAGTGCTAGAGATAAAGGCAGGGGAAAGATAGCCGGGGAGCTGTTTTTT.

This sequence joins TRBV12-3 or TRBV12-4 and TRBJ2-3; no firm D call. This CDR3 has 13 amino acids. Trimming took 7 bases from V and 0 from J, leaving 8 bases between them. This CDR3 is CASTRVSTDTQYF. In DNA form, the CDR3 reads TGTGCCAGCACCAGAGTGAGCACAGATACGCAGTATTTT.

Of note for this clonotype: This may arise from a read error, as a much more abundant clone is one base away. The rearrangement links TRBV2 to TRBJ2-3, with D possibly being TRBD1 (5 bases). The length of the CDR3 is 14 residues. Germline V CDR1 and CDR2: SNHLY, FYNNEI. The CDR3 is CASSRQGRTDTPYF. The CDR3 region has the DNA TGTGCCAGCAGCAGGCAGGGCCGCACAGATACGCCGTATTTT.

This clonotype was found many times. This chain uses TRBV7-3 with TRBJ2-1; possible D gene TRBD1, 7 bases. V lost 5 bases and J lost 7, with 12 bases in between. In germline, CDR1 is SGHTA, CDR2 FQGTGA. This CDR3 is built from 13 residues. Here the CDR3 reads CASSQTGRNEQFF. The CDR3 DNA is TGTGCCAGCAGCCAGACAGGGAGGAATGAGCAGTTCTTC. The variable domain in full, with the rest retrieved from reference TRBV7-3 and TRBJ2-1, is GAGVSQTPSNKVTEKGKYVELRCDPISGHTALYWYRQSLGQGPEFLIYFQGTGAADDSGLPNDRFFAVRPEGSVSTLKIQRTERGDSAVYLCASSQTGRNEQFFGPGTRLTVL.

This clonotype has only one observation. The chain combines TRBV6-2 or TRBV6-3 with TRBJ2-1, with TRBD1 matching 9 bases. There are 12 residues in the CDR3. With V trimmed by 9 bases and J by 9 bases, 6 bases remained unmatched. Germline CDR1 is MNHEY and CDR2 is SVGEGT. CDR3 nucleotide sequence: TGTGCCAGTCAGGACAGGGGAGGTGAGCAGTTCTTC. It yields the protein CASQDRGGEQFF.

DNA of the CDR3: TGTGCTGGCAGTCCGACTAGGCAAGAGACCCAGTACTTC. Its protein is CAGSPTRQETQYF. The genes are TRBV7-7 and TRBJ2-5; D perhaps matches TRBD2 (6 bases). Germline V gives CDR1 SSHAT, CDR2 FNYEAQ (reference sequence). The CDR3 consists of 13 residues.

V and J are TRBV7-9 and TRBJ2-5; 8 positions match TRBD2. The CDR3 sequence is 15 residues long. V lost 5 bases and J lost 5; bases outside the gene matches: 10. Germline V gene data show CDR1 as SEHNR and CDR2 as FQNEAQ (reference sequence). The CDR3 region is CASSLGTSLVETQYF. DNA for the CDR3: TGTGCCAGCAGCCTCGGGACTAGTTTAGTTGAGACCCAGTACTTC.

In regard to this clonotype: At one of its ends the junction is not consistent with the germline gene, which may arise from a read error. As DNA, the CDR3 is TGTGTCAGCACCGACCCACCTCACAGGGGTCCCCTCTCCTACGAGCAGTACTTC. It translates to CVSTDPPHRGPLSYEQYF. The chain has TRBV27 and TRBJ2-5, with 7 positions matching TRBD1. Gene TRBJ2-7 matches the end of the DNA better, so the J call may be wrong. The V gene's germline CDR1 is MNHEY and CDR2 SMNVEV (reference sequence). This CDR3 has 18 amino acids.

This clonotype was found a few times. The chain combines TRBV10-3 with TRBJ1-2; 7 bases align to TRBD1. The V gene's germline CDR1 is ENHRY and CDR2 SYGVKD. With V trimmed by 6 bases and J by 0 bases, 4 bases remained unmatched. The CDR3 extends over 14 amino acids. CDR3 sequence reads: CAIRPGGPNYGYTF. The CDR3 DNA reads TGTGCCATCAGACCAGGGGGACCTAACTATGGCTACACCTTC.

The chain carries TRBV7-2 and TRBJ2-3, with 9 bases matching TRBD1. In germline, CDR1 is SGHTA, CDR2 FQGNSA. V shed 2 bases, J shed 14 bases, and the junction held 8 bases outside the gene matches. CDR3 length: 13 amino acids. This chain's CDR3 is CASSLKSGTGRYF. CDR3 DNA sequence: TGTGCCAGCAGCTTAAAATCCGGGACAGGGCGGTATTTT.

CDR3 bases: TGCAGTGCCCCGGGACTCCCCTACAATGAGCAGTTCTTC. It codes for CSAPGLPYNEQFF. V and J are TRBV20-1 and TRBJ2-1, with a weak D call TRBD2 (6 bases). The CDR3 is made up of 13 amino acids. Germline assignment: CDR1 DFQATT and CDR2 SNEGSKA (reference sequence). V lost 6 bases and J lost 2, with 11 bases in between.

This chain joins TRBV20-1 and TRBJ2-5, with D uncertain. Per the germline V gene, CDR1 is DFQATT and CDR2 is SNEGSKA (reference sequence). V shed 4 bases and J shed 2 bases, with 8 bases lying between them. This CDR3 is 12 amino acids long. CDR3 DNA sequence: TGCAGTGCTATCCGGAATCAAGAGACCCAGTACTTC. Amino acid sequence: CSAIRNQETQYF.